This TCR beta chain derives from a study of post-analysis software for immune sequencing data. Study observations and caveats: Compared against controls, patients with multiple sclerosis displayed significantly lower normalized Chao1 diversity. Samples sharing a preparation batch grouped tightly together when assessed by F measure. In patients, 4 to 6 TRBV segments were more frequent than in controls, with TRBV5-6, TRBV5-1 and TRBV20-1 among them.

Incorporated into the TCR beta cDNA libraries were unique molecular identifiers, which served to reduce PCR and sequencing biases. TCRdb re-called the PCR reads with MiXCR, one entry per CDR3 protein. The table includes 700,000 to 900,000 distinct CDR3 sequences, 46% detected once. This CDR3 has 15 residues. The germline V gene has CDR1 LGHNA and CDR2 YNFKEQ. This clonotype was picked up a small number of times. What it binds is unknown. Material for sequencing was blood. The sequence was obtained from a girl aged 10-17 years with multiple sclerosis. This chain uses TRBV4-2 with TRBJ2-4, with D possibly being TRBD1 (5 bases). TRBJ2-7 explains the end of the DNA better; the J call may be wrong. The CDR3 DNA sequence: TGTGCCAGCAGCCAAGCCTCGACAGACTGGGGCGAGCAGTACTTC. Translation: CASSQASTDWGEQYF.